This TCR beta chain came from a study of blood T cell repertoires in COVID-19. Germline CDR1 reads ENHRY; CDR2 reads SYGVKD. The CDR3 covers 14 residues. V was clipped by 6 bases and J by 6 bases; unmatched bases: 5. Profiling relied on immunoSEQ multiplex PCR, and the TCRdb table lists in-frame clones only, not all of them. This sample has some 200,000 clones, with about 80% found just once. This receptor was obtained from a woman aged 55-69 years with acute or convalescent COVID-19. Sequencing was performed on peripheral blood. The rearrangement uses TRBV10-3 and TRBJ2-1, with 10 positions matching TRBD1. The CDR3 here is CAIRKGQGSNEQFF. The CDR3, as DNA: TGTGCCATCAGGAAGGGACAGGGGAGCAATGAGCAGTTCTTC.